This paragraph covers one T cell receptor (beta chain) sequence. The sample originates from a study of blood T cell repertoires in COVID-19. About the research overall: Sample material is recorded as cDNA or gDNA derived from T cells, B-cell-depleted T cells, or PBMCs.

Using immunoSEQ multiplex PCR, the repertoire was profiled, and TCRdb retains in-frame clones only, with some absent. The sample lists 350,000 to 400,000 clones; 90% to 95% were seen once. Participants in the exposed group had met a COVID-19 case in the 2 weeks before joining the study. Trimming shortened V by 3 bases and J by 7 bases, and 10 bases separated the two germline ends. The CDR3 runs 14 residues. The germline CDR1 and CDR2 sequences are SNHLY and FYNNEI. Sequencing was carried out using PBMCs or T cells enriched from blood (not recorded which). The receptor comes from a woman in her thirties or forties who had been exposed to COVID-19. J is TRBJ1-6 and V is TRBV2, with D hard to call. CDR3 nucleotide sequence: TGTGCCAGCAGTGATAGTTGGTCGAATTCACCCCTCCACTTT. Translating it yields CASSDSWSNSPLHF. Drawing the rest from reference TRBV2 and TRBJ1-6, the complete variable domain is EPEVTQTPSHQVTQMGQEVILRCVPISNHLYFYWYRQILGQKVEFLVSFYNNEISEKSEIFDDQFSVERPDGSNFTLKIRSTKLEDSAMYFCASSDSWSNSPLHFGNGTRLTVT.